The sequence of this T cell receptor (beta chain) was determined in a study of blood T cell repertoires in COVID-19. With 4 bases clipped from V and 4 bases from J, the junction kept 15 bases outside the gene matches. Germline loops: CDR1 LNHDA, CDR2 SQIVND (reference sequence). The CDR3 is made up of 18 amino acids. Original processing methods: Quantification of nucleated cells was approximated via reference gene primer amplification. Assay used: immunoSEQ multiplex PCR; TCRdb lists only in-frame clones, some missing. The V and J calls and the clone size are those of that table, but D and trimming were determined from the DNA. The sample has about 150,000 clones; approximately 90% are singletons. Seattle participants joined during active infection and were tracked over time.

The clonotype comes from a young man with COVID-19, enrolled during active disease. Sequencing was carried out using peripheral blood. The chain recombines TRBV19 with TRBJ1-5, with 8 positions matching TRBD1. In nucleotides, the CDR3 is TGTGCCAGTAGTAGTCCGGGACAGGAGTCTTTGAGAAATCAGCCCCAGCATTTT. Residues: CASSSPGQESLRNQPQHF.